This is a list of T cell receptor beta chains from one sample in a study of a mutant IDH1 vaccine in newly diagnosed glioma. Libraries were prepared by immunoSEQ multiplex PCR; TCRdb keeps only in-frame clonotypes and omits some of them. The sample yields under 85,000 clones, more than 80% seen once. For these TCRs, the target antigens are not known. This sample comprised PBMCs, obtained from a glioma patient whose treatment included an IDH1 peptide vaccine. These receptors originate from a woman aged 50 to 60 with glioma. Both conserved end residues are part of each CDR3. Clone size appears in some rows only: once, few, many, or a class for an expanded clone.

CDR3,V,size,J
CASSQGRAGVSYNEQFF,TRBV4-1,NA,TRBJ2-1
CASRRQGDYGYTF,TRBV28,once,TRBJ1-2
CASSFQLAGGEETQYF,TRBV5-1,NA,TRBJ2-5
CAISESSAGIYGYTF,TRBV10-3,NA,TRBJ1-2
CAWTLGRTEAFF,TRBV30,NA,TRBJ1-1
CAISESLGGDTQYF,TRBV10-3,NA,TRBJ2-3
CAWSGNFLAGVSDTQYF,TRBV30,NA,TRBJ2-3
CASSLAGQGQPQHF,TRBV5-1,NA,TRBJ1-5
CASSEPGQENEKLFF,TRBV6-1,NA,TRBJ1-4
CASSEGPVDSYEQYF,TRBV2,NA,TRBJ2-7
CAWSGGRGTEAFF,TRBV30,NA,TRBJ1-1
CASSPRGASGANVLTF,TRBV7-3,once,TRBJ2-6
CASSQAQETQYF,TRBV7-8,NA,TRBJ2-5
CASSYSGTLYEQYF,TRBV7-9,NA,TRBJ2-7